This T cell receptor beta chain was profiled in a study of blood T cell repertoires in COVID-19. Generated by immunoSEQ multiplex PCR, the TCRdb table keeps only in-frame clones and is missing some. The profile covers about 150,000 clones, with around four fifths appearing a single time and around 6.5% taken by the ten largest. V dropped 7 bases and J dropped 2; count of bases not matched to a gene: 5. Germline CDR1 is MNHEY and CDR2 is SMNVEV (reference sequence). The length of the CDR3 is 16 residues. Sequencing was done on a sample of PBMCs or T cells enriched from blood (not recorded which). The receptor was isolated from a middle-aged woman who had recovered from COVID-19. This chain connects TRBV27 to TRBJ2-1; 13 nucleotides align to TRBD2. The CDR3 region is CASNSGTSGTYNEQFF. Here the CDR3 DNA reads TGTGCCAGCAACTCAGGGACTAGCGGGACCTACAATGAGCAGTTCTTC.